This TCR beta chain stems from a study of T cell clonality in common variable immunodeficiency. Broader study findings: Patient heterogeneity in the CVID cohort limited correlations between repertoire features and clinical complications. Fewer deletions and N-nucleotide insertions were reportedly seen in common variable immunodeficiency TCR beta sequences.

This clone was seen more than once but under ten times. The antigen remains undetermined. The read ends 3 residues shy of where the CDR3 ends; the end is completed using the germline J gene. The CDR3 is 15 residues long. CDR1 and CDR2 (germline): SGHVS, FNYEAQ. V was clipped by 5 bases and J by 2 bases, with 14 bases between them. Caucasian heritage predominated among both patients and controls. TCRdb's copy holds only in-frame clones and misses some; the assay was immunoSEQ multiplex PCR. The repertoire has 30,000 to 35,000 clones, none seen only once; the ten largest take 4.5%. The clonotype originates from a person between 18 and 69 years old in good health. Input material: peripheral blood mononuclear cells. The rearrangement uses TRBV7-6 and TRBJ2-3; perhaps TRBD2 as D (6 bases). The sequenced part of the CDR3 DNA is TGTGCCAGCAGCCCCGGGACTCGGCCCACAGATACG. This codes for CASSPGTRPTDT. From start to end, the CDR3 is CASSPGTRPTDTQYF.